These 25 T cell receptor beta chains originate from one sample sequenced in a study of control samples from healthy donors and cancer patients. Sequencing used immunoSEQ multiplex PCR; TCRdb keeps in-frame clones, though not all of them. Its table lists about 210,000 clones. The sample comprised blood. The receptors come from a woman in her 30s in good health.

This chain connects TRBV29-1 to TRBJ1-1; D not certain. Germline V gene data show CDR1 as SQVTM and CDR2 as ANQGSEA. V shed 5 bases and J shed 3 bases, with 7 bases lying between them. There are 11 residues in the CDR3. CDR3 residues: CSVNVDTEAFF. The CDR3, as DNA: TGCAGCGTTAACGTGGACACTGAAGCTTTCTTT.

The chain has TRBV5-8 and TRBJ1-2, with D uncertain. The CDR3 consists of 12 residues. Germline assignment: CDR1 SGHTS and CDR2 YDEGEE. Trimming pared 4 bases from V and 4 bases from J, leaving 8 bases between. CDR3 sequence (DNA): TGTGCCAGCAGCCGGACGGGCTATGGCTACACCTTC. Translated, it gives CASSRTGYGYTF. The full variable domain, in which reference TRBV5-8 and TRBJ1-2 provide the parts outside the CDR3, is EAGVTQSPTHLIKTRGQQATLRCSPISGHTSVYWYQQALGLGLQFLLWYDEGEERNRGNFPPRFSGRQFPNYSSELNVNALELEDSALYLCASSRTGYGYTFGSGTRLTVV.

The V gene is TRBV5-1, the J gene TRBJ1-6; no clear D gene. This CDR3 spans 14 amino acids. V gave up 1 base and J gave up 6 bases, with 8 bases separating them. Germline loops: CDR1 SGHRS, CDR2 YFSETQ. DNA for the CDR3: TGCGCCAGCAGCTTGAGACGGGGTAATTCACCCCTCCACTTT. This codes for CASSLRRGNSPLHF.

The chain combines TRBV5-1 with TRBJ1-3; TRBD1 matches 8 bases. The trim removed 0 bases at V and 5 bases at J, leaving 7 bases unmatched. The CDR3 contains 16 residues. Germline V lookup: CDR1 SGHRS, CDR2 YFSETQ. The CDR3 DNA reads as TGCGCCAGCAGCTTGGCCAGTGGCAGGGGGCGAAACACCATATATTTT. Its translation is CASSLASGRGRNTIYF. Looking up the rest from reference TRBV5-1 and TRBJ1-3 gives the full variable domain: KAGVTQTPRYLIKTRGQQVTLSCSPISGHRSVSWYQQTPGQGLQFLFEYFSETQRNKGNFPGRFSGRQFSNSRSEMNVSTLELGDSALYLCASSLASGRGRNTIYFGEGSWLTVV.

The chain carries TRBV28 and TRBJ2-7, with 12 bases fitting TRBD2. CDR3 length: 17 amino acids. CDR1 and CDR2 from the germline V gene are MDHEN and SYDVKM. V lost 4 bases and J lost 0; bases outside the gene matches: 7. CDR3 bases: TGTGCCAGCAGTTCCGGGACTAGCGGGCTAACCTCCTACGAGCAGTACTTC. Amino acid sequence: CASSSGTSGLTSYEQYF.

This rearrangement joins TRBV19 to TRBJ2-7, with 8 positions matching TRBD2. Germline V gene data show CDR1 as LNHDA and CDR2 as SQIVND (reference sequence). The V segment lost 5 bases and the J segment 1 base; nucleotides outside the gene matches: 7. The CDR3 is 15 residues long. The CDR3 DNA sequence: TGTGCCAGTAGTCCTTACAGCGGGGGATCCTACGAGCAGTACTTC. This gives the protein CASSPYSGGSYEQYF.

The J gene is TRBJ1-1, the V gene TRBV6-4; D is ambiguous. This CDR3 is built from 11 residues. Trimming shortened V by 4 bases and J by 7 bases, and 7 bases separated the two germline ends. Germline V gene lookup returns CDR1 MRHNA and CDR2 SNTAGT. DNA of the CDR3: TGTGCCAGCAGTGTTGGCAGTGAAGCTTTCTTT. Amino acid sequence: CASSVGSEAFF.

The J gene is TRBJ1-5, the V gene TRBV13, with D tentatively TRBD1 (6 bases). Germline values: CDR1 PRHDT, CDR2 FYEKMQ (reference sequence). The CDR3 has 14 residues. Between the trimmed V and J ends, which lost 3 bases and 7 bases, there was a span of 13 bases. The CDR3 nucleotides are TGTGCCAGCAGCTTCCACAGGGTTAGGCAGCCCCAGCATTTT. Amino acid sequence: CASSFHRVRQPQHF.

CDR3 amino acids: CASSPSVTQGEKLFF. Here the CDR3 DNA reads TGCGCCAGCAGCCCCTCAGTGACCCAAGGTGAAAAACTGTTTTTT. This chain connects TRBV5-1 to TRBJ1-4; D call uncertain. This CDR3 spans 15 amino acids. Germline V gene data show CDR1 as SGHRS and CDR2 as YFSETQ. V shed 4 bases and J shed 7 bases, with 17 bases lying between them.

The chain joins TRBV6-5 to TRBJ1-6; D is undetermined. Germline CDR1 and CDR2: MNHEY and SVGAGI. Trimming stripped 5 bases from V and 13 bases from J, with 12 bases between. The CDR3 is 12 amino acids. CDR3 residues: CASSTVLRPLHF. The CDR3 DNA is TGTGCCAGCAGTACAGTATTAAGGCCCCTCCACTTT.

The rearrangement links TRBV7-9 to TRBJ2-6; maybe TRBD1 (6 bases). Trimming pared 3 bases from V and 11 bases from J, leaving 14 bases between. This CDR3 comprises 14 residues. The germline V gene has CDR1 SEHNR and CDR2 FQNEAQ (reference sequence). The CDR3 protein is CASSFWTAVDVLTF. CDR3 coding DNA: TGTGCCAGCAGCTTCTGGACAGCTGTCGACGTCCTGACTTTC.

This chain connects TRBV18 to TRBJ1-5, with D unresolved. The CDR3 extends over 16 amino acids. CDR1 is KGHSH, CDR2 LQKENI, per germline. With 1 base removed from V and 0 bases from J, the gap between germline ends came to 10 bases. This CDR3 reads CASSPRGQVSNQPQHF. CDR3 coding DNA: TGTGCCAGCTCACCACGAGGTCAGGTTAGCAATCAGCCCCAGCATTTT.

This chain connects TRBV7-9 to TRBJ1-2; the D is unclear. Trimming removed 0 bases at V and 5 bases at J, with 13 bases between. Germline V CDR1 and CDR2: SEHNR, FQNEAQ (reference sequence). The CDR3 covers 15 residues. The CDR3 is CASSLAGTNIYGYTF. Written as DNA, the CDR3 is TGTGCCAGCAGCTTAGCGGGTACCAATATATATGGCTACACCTTC.

The V call is TRBV7-9, the J call TRBJ2-7; maybe TRBD1 (6 bases). This CDR3 region has 15 residues. Trimming stripped 2 bases from V and 0 bases from J, with 11 bases between. Germline-derived CDR1 and CDR2 are SEHNR and FQNEAQ (reference sequence). CDR3 sequence: CASSLITGPSYEQYF. In DNA, the CDR3 is TGTGCCAGCAGCTTAATAACAGGGCCCTCCTACGAGCAGTACTTC.

J is TRBJ1-6 and V is TRBV7-9, with no clear D. The CDR3 is 16 residues long. V gave up 3 bases and J gave up 5 bases, with 14 bases separating them. From germline, CDR1 is SEHNR and CDR2 FQNEAQ (reference sequence). The CDR3 region is CASSLGRGRNNSPLHF. Written as DNA, the CDR3 is TGTGCCAGCAGCTTGGGTCGGGGAAGGAATAATTCACCCCTCCACTTT. Full variable domain (missing parts from reference TRBV7-9 and TRBJ1-6): DTGVSQNPRHKITKRGQNVTFRCDPISEHNRLYWYRQTLGQGPEFLTYFQNEAQLEKSRLLSDRFSAERPKGSFSTLEIQRTEQGDSAMYLCASSLGRGRNNSPLHFGNGTRLTVT.

The DNA of the CDR3 is TGTGCCAGCAGCTTGATGGACGGAAATTCACCCCTCCACTTT. It encodes CASSLMDGNSPLHF. The chain joins TRBV5-4 to TRBJ1-6; D gene uncertain. Germline CDR1 SGHNT, CDR2 YYREEE (reference sequence). V lost 1 base and J 7 bases, leaving 9 bases between the germline ends. This CDR3 is built from 14 residues.

The gene calls are TRBV27 and TRBJ1-5; D gene ambiguous. Trimming cost V 0 bases and J 4 bases, with 7 bases left between them. The CDR3 totals 14 residues. From germline, CDR1 is MNHEY and CDR2 SMNVEV (reference sequence). CDR3 sequence: CASSLSGWNQPQHF. In nucleotides, the CDR3 is TGTGCCAGCAGTTTATCCGGGTGGAATCAGCCCCAGCATTTT.

The V gene is TRBV18, the J gene TRBJ1-2; 8 bases match TRBD1. The CDR3 sequence is 14 residues long. The V gene's germline CDR1 is KGHSH and CDR2 LQKENI. Trimming removed 3 bases from V and 2 bases from J; junction bases left unmatched: 2. CDR3 sequence reads: CASSPGQVNYGYTF. In DNA, the CDR3 is TGTGCCAGCTCACCGGGACAGGTGAACTATGGCTACACCTTC.

J is TRBJ2-5 and V is TRBV18; D is ambiguous. Trimming pared 2 bases from V and 5 bases from J, leaving 3 bases between. The germline V gene has CDR1 KGHSH and CDR2 LQKENI. The CDR3 has 11 amino acids. CDR3 region: CASSPTETQYF. The CDR3 DNA reads TGTGCCAGCTCACCAACCGAGACCCAGTACTTC. The full variable domain, in which reference TRBV18 and TRBJ2-5 provide the parts outside the CDR3, is NAGVMQNPRHLVRRRGQEARLRCSPMKGHSHVYWYRQLPEEGLKFMVYLQKENIIDESGMPKERFSAEFPKEGPSILRIQQVVRGDSAAYFCASSPTETQYFGPGTRLLVL.

V and J are TRBV6-1 and TRBJ1-3; D is ambiguous. Germline CDR1 reads MNHNS; CDR2 reads SASEGT. V was shortened by 4 bases and J by 0 bases, with 16 bases between the two germline ends. The CDR3 runs to 17 residues. CDR3 protein: CASSALFAGDSGNTIYF. The CDR3 DNA is TGTGCCAGCAGTGCACTTTTCGCCGGGGACTCTGGAAACACCATATATTTT.

The CDR3 sequence is CASRRGLAYEQYF. CDR3 coding DNA: TGTGCCAGCAGGAGGGGGCTGGCCTACGAGCAGTACTTC. V gene TRBV27 combines with J gene TRBJ2-7; 7 nucleotides match TRBD1. With 6 bases clipped from V and 2 bases from J, the junction kept 4 bases outside the gene matches. This CDR3 comprises 13 residues. Per the germline V gene, CDR1 is MNHEY and CDR2 is SMNVEV (reference sequence).

As DNA, the CDR3 is TGCGCCAGCAGCCGAGACAGTTTCTACGAGCAGTACTTC. Its translation is CASSRDSFYEQYF. The J gene is TRBJ2-7, the V gene TRBV4-3, with a weak D call TRBD1 (5 bases). CDR3 size: 13 residues. Between the trimmed V and J ends, which lost 4 bases and 3 bases, there was a span of 10 bases. From germline, CDR1 is LGHNA and CDR2 YSLEER.

V is TRBV12-3 or TRBV12-4 and J is TRBJ1-5; D possibly corresponds to TRBD1 (5 bases). The CDR3 runs 13 residues. The V end lost 2 bases, the J end lost 8 bases, and 10 bases lay between the germline ends. The CDR3 sequence: CASSLRGFEPQHF. Written as DNA, the CDR3 is TGTGCCAGCAGTTTAAGGGGCTTTGAGCCCCAGCATTTT.

The chain combines TRBV11-2 with TRBJ1-2; D remains unclear. V was cut by 6 bases and J by 4 bases, with 21 bases left in between. CDR3 length equals 16 residues. Germline V gene data show CDR1 as SGHAT and CDR2 as FQNNGV. CDR3 loop: CASRKDRNVGVYGYTF. DNA for the CDR3: TGTGCCAGCAGAAAGGACCGAAACGTCGGGGTCTATGGCTACACCTTC. Combining the CDR3 with reference TRBV11-2 and TRBJ1-2 gives the whole variable domain EAGVAQSPRYKIIEKRQSVAFWCNPISGHATLYWYQQILGQGPKLLIQFQNNGVVDDSQLPKDRFSAERLKGVDSTLKIQPAKLEDSAVYLCASRKDRNVGVYGYTFGSGTRLTVV.

The chain carries TRBV11-2 and TRBJ1-1; 9 nucleotides line up with TRBD1. J lost 5 bases, V lost 8 bases, and 3 bases had no gene match. The germline CDR1 and CDR2 sequences are SGHAT and FQNNGV. CDR3 length equals 12 residues. The CDR3 DNA sequence: TGTGCCAGCGGGACAGGGTCGACTGAAGCTTTCTTT. This gives the protein CASGTGSTEAFF.